Sequencing of this T cell receptor beta chain was carried out in a study of T cell repertoires in cytomegalovirus infection. This clonotype has only a few counts. Its antigen is as yet unknown. This CDR3 comprises 15 residues. V was clipped by 3 bases and J by 1 base, with 10 bases between them. Each CDR3 protein is one row after TCRdb ran MiXCR on the reads. Here the sample spans roughly 500,000 distinct CDR3 sequences, about two fifths being singletons. The clonotype comes from a human donor in good health (CMV status not recorded). Some clones in this sample may be carry-over from other donors' samples. This sequence joins TRBV12-3 or TRBV12-4 and TRBJ2-4; D gene ambiguous. The material sequenced was cultured PBMCs, taken from culture after CMV antigen stimulation. The CDR3 DNA is TGTGCCAGCAGTTTCAGAAGGATGGCCAAAAACATTCAGTACTTC. Translating gives CASSFRRMAKNIQYF.